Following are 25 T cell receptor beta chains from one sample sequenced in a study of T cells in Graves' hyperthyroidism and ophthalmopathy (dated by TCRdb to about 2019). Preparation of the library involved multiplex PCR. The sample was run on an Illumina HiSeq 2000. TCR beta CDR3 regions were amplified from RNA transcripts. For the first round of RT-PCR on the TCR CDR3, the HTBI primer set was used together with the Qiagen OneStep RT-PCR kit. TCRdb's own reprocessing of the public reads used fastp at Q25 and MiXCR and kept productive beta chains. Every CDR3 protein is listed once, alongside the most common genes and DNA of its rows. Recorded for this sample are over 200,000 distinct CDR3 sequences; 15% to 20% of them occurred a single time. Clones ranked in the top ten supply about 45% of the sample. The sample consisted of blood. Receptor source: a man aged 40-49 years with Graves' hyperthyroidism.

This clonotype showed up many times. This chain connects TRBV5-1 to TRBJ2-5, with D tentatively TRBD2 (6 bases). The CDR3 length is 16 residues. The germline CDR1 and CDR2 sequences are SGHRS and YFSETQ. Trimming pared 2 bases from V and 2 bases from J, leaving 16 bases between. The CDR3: CASSLAGALSQETQYF. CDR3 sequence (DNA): TGCGCCAGCAGCTTAGCGGGCGCACTCTCTCAAGAGACCCAGTACTTC. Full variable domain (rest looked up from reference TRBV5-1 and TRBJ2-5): KAGVTQTPRYLIKTRGQQVTLSCSPISGHRSVSWYQQTPGQGLQFLFEYFSETQRNKGNFPGRFSGRQFSNSRSEMNVSTLELGDSALYLCASSLAGALSQETQYFGPGTRLLVL.

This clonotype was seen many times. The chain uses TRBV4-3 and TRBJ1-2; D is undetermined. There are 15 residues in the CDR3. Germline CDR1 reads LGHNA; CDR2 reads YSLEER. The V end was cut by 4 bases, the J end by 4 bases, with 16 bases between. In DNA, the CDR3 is TGCGCCAGCAGCCCAAGTGTCGGGCAGCGCTATGGCTACACCTTC. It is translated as CASSPSVGQRYGYTF.

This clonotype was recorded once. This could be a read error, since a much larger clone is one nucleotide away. This CDR3 reads CASSFQGLRYTF. The CDR3 coding sequence is TGTGCCAGCAGTTTTCAGGGGTTGCGATACACCTTC. The rearrangement uses TRBV28 and TRBJ1-2, with D possibly matching TRBD1 (6 bases). The germline V and J ends were trimmed by 3 bases and 11 bases, with 13 bases remaining between them. The CDR3 loop spans 12 amino acids. Germline V gene sequence: CDR1 MDHEN, CDR2 SYDVKM.

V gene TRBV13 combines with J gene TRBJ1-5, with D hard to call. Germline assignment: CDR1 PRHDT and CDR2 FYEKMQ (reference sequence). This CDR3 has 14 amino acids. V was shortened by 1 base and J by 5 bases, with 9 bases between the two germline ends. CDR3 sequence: CASSLAAAHQPQHF. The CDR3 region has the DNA TGTGCCAGCAGCTTAGCGGCAGCTCATCAGCCCCAGCATTTT.

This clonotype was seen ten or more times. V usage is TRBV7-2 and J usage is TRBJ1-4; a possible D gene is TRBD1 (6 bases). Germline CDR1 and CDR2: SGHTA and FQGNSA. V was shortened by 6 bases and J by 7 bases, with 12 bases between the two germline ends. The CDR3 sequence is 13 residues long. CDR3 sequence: CASRQGGGEKLFF. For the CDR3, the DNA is TGTGCCAGCAGACAAGGGGGGGGTGAAAAACTGTTTTTT.

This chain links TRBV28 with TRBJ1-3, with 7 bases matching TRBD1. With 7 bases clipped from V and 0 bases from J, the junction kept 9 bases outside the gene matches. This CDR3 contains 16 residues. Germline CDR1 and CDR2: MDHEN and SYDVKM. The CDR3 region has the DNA TGTGCCAGCACCCTCCTCGGACAGGCCTCTGGAAACACCATATATTTT. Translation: CASTLLGQASGNTIYF.

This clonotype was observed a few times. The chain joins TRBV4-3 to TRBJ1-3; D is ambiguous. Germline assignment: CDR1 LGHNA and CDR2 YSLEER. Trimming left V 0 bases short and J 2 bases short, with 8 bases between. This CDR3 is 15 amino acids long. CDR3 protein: CASSQERNPGNTIYF. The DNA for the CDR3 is TGCGCCAGCAGCCAAGAACGGAATCCTGGAAACACCATATATTTT.

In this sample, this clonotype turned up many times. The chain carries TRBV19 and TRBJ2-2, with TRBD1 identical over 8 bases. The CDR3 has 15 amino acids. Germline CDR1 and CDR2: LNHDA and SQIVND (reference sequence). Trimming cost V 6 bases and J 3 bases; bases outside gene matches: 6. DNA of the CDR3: TGTGCCAGTAGCTCGGGACAGGAACACACCGGGGAGCTGTTTTTT. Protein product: CASSSGQEHTGELFF.

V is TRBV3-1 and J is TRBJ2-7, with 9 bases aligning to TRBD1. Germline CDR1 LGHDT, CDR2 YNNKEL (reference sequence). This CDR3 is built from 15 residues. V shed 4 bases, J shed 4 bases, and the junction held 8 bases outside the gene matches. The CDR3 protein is CASSRRDRAIYEQYF. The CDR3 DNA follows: TGTGCCAGCAGCCGCCGGGACAGGGCGATTTACGAGCAGTACTTC.

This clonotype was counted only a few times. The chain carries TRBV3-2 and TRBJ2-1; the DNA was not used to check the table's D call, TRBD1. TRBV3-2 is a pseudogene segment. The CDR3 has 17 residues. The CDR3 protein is CASSQDLSRGPYHEQFF. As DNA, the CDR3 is TGTGCCAGCAGCCAAGATCTGAGCAGGGGTCCCTACCATGAGCAGTTCTTC.

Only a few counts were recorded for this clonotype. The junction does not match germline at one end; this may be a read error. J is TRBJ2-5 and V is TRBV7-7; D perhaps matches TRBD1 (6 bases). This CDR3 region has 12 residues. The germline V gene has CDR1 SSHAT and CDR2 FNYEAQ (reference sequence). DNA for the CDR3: TGTGCTAGCAGTCACAGGGAGGAGACCCAGTACTTC. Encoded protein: CASSHREETQYF.

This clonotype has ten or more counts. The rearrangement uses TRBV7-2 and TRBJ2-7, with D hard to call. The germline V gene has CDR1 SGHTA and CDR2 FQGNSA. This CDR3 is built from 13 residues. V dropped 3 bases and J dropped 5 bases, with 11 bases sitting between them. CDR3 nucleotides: TGTGCCAGCAGCTTGGCCCAGCAGAACGAGCAGTACTTC. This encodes CASSLAQQNEQYF. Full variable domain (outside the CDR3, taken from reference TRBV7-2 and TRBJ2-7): GAGVSQSPSNKVTEKGKDVELRCDPISGHTALYWYRQSLGQGLEFLIYFQGNSAPDKSGLPSDRFSAERTGGSVSTLTIQRTQQEDSAVYLCASSLAQQNEQYFGPGTRLTVT.

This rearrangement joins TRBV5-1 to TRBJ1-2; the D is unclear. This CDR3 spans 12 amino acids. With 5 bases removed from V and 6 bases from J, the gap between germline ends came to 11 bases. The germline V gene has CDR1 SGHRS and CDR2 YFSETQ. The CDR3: CASRQNTHGYTF. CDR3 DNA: TGCGCCAGCAGACAAAACACCCATGGCTACACCTTC.

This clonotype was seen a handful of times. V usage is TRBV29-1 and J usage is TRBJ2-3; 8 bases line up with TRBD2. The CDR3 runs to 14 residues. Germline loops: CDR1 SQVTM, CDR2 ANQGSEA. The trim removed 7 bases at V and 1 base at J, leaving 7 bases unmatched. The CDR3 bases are TGCAGCGAACGACGGGGGGGAGGCACAGATACGCAGTATTTT. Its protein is CSERRGGGTDTQYF.

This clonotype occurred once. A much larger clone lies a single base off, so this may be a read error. CDR3: CASSLRGTGTDTQYF. DNA for the CDR3: TGTGCCAGCAGCCTCCGAGGGACCGGCACAGATACGCAGTATTTT. The rearrangement links TRBV13 to TRBJ2-3; the D gene could be TRBD1 or TRBD2 (5 bases each). Germline V gene sequence: CDR1 PRHDT, CDR2 FYEKMQ (reference sequence). This CDR3 has 15 residues. Trimming removed 5 bases at V and 1 base at J, with 13 bases between.

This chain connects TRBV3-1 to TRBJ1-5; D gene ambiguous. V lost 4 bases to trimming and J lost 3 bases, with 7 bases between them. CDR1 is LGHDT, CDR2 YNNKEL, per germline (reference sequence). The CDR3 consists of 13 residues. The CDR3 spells CASSPGHNQPQHF. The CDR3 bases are TGTGCCAGCAGCCCCGGCCACAATCAGCCCCAGCATTTT.

DNA for the CDR3: TGTGCCGCGAAGGACAGGGGGCCGCATGGCTACACCTTC. It encodes CAAKDRGPHGYTF. The chain carries TRBV27 and TRBJ1-2; 11 bases are shared with TRBD1. This CDR3 comprises 13 residues. V was pared by 11 bases and J by 6 bases, with 8 bases of the junction left unmatched. From germline, CDR1 is MNHEY and CDR2 SMNVEV (reference sequence).

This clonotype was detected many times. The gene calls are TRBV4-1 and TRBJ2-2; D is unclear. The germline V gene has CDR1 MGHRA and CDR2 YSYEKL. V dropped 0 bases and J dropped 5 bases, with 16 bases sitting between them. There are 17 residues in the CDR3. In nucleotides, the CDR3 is TGCGCCAGCAGCCAAGAACCTGCGCAGGCGCGTACCGGGGAGCTGTTTTTT. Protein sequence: CASSQEPAQARTGELFF.

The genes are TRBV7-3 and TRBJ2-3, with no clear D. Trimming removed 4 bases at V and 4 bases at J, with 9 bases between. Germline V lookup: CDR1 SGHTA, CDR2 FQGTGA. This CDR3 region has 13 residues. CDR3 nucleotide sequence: TGTGCCAGCAGCTCAACCTTCGCAGATACGCAGTATTTT. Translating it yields CASSSTFADTQYF.

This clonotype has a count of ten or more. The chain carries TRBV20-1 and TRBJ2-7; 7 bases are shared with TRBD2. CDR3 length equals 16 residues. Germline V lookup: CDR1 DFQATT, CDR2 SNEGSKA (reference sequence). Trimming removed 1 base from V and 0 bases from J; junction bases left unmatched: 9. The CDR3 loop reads CSARGDAGVISYEQYF. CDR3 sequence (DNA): TGCAGTGCTAGAGGGGACGCGGGGGTGATCTCCTACGAGCAGTACTTC.

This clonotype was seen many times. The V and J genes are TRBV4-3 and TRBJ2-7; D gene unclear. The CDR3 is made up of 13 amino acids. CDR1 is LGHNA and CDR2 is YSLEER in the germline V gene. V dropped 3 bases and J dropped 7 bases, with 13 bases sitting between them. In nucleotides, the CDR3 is TGCGCCAGCAGCCAGCAGGACGGGCTGGAGCAGTACTTC. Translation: CASSQQDGLEQYF.

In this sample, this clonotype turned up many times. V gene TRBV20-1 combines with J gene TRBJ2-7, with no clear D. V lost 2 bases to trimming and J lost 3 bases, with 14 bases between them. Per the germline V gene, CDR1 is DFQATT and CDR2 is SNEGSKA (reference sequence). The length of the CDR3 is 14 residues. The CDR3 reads CSARPNQAIYEQYF. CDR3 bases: TGCAGTGCTAGACCCAATCAGGCGATCTACGAGCAGTACTTC.

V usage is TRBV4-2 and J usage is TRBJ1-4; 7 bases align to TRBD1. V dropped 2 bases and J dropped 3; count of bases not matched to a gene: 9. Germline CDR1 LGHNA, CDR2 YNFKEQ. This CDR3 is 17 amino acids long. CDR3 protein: CASSQHPRGRANEKLFF. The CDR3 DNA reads TGTGCCAGCAGCCAACATCCCAGGGGGAGAGCTAATGAAAAACTGTTTTTT.

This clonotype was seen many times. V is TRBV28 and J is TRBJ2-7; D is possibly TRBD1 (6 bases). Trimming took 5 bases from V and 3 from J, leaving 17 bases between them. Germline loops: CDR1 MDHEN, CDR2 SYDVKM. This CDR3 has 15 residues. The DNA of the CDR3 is TGTGCCAGCAGTGAGAGTACAGGGATGAGCTACGAGCAGTACTTC. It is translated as CASSESTGMSYEQYF.

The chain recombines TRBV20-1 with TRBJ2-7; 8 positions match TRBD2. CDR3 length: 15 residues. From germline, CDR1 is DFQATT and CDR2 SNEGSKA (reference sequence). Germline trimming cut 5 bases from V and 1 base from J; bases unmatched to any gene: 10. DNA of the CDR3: TGCAGTGCTTCTACCGGGACTAGTGCGTCCTACGAGCAGTACTTC. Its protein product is CSASTGTSASYEQYF.